The sequence of this T cell receptor (beta chain) was determined in a study of identical twins. MiXCR was run by TCRdb on the 5' RACE reads, yielding one entry per CDR3 protein. This table holds 1.5 million to 2 million distinct CDR3 sequences, less than 35% found once. The source is a newborn girl in good health. Sample: cord blood.

The chain's CDR3 is CAAPRTGEMTDTQYF. The CDR3 nucleotides read TGTGCCGCCCCTAGGACGGGAGAGATGACAGATACGCAGTATTTT. The chain combines TRBV27 with TRBJ2-3; maybe TRBD2 (6 bases). The germline CDR1 and CDR2 sequences are MNHEY and SMNVEV (reference sequence). Trimming took 11 bases from V and 3 from J, leaving 21 bases between them. This CDR3 spans 15 amino acids.